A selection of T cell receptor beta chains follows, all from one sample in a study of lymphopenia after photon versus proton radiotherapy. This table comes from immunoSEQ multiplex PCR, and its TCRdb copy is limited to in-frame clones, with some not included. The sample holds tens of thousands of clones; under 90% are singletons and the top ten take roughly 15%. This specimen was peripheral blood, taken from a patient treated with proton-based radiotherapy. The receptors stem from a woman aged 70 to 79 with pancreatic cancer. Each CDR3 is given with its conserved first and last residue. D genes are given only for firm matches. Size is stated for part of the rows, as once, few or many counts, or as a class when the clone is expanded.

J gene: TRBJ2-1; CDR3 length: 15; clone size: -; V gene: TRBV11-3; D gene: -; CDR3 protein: CASGLAGQRINEQFF; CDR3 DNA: TGTGCCAGCGGCCTGGCGGGACAGAGGATCAATGAGCAGTTCTTC
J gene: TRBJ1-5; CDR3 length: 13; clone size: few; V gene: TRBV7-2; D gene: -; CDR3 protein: CASSSRQDQPQHF; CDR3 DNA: TGTGCCAGCAGCTCAAGACAGGATCAGCCCCAGCATTTT
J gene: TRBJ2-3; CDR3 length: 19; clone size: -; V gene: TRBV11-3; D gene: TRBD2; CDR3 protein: CASSPIGVSSGRRSDTQYF; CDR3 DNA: TGTGCCAGCAGCCCGATCGGAGTGTCTAGCGGGAGAAGATCAGATACGCAGTATTTT
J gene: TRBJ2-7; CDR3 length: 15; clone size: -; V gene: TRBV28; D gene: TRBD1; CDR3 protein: CASSAGQVSSYEQYF; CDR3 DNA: TGTGCCAGCAGTGCCGGACAGGTCAGCTCCTACGAGCAGTACTTC
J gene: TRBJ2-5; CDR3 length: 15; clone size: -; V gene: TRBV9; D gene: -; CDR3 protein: CASSLNAGPQETQYF; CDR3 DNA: TGTGCCAGCAGCCTTAATGCTGGACCTCAAGAGACCCAGTACTTC
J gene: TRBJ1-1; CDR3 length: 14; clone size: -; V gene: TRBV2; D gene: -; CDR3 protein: CASSRQGMNTEAFF; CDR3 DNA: TGTGCCAGCAGTCGGCAGGGGATGAACACTGAAGCTTTCTTT
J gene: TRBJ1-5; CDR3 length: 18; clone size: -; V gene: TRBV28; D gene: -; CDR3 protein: CASSLSESGHHSNQPQHF; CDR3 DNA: TGTGCCAGCAGTTTATCCGAATCGGGACACCATAGCAATCAGCCCCAGCATTTT
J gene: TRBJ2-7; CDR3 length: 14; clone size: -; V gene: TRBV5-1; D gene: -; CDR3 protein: CASSLVGTSYEQYF; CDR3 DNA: TGCGCCAGCAGCTTGGTTGGGACCTCCTACGAGCAGTACTTC
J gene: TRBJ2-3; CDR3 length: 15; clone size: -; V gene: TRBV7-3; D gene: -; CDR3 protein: CASSLTLGYTDTQYF; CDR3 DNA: TGTGCCAGCAGCTTAACGCTCGGTTACACAGATACGCAGTATTTT
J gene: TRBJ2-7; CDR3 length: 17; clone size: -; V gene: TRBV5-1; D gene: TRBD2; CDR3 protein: CASSFGLAGGLLGEQYF; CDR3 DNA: TGCGCCAGCAGCTTTGGACTAGCGGGAGGGCTCTTGGGGGAGCAGTACTTC
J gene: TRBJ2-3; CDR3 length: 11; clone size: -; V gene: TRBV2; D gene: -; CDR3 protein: CASSVRVTQYF; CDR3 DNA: TGTGCCAGCAGTGTCCGGGTTACGCAGTATTTT
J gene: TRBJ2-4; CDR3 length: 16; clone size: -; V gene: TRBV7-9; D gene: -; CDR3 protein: CASSDGVGMAKNIQYF; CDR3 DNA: TGTGCCAGCAGCGATGGGGTGGGGATGGCCAAAAACATTCAGTACTTC
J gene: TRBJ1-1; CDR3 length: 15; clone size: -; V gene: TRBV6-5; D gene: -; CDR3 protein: CASSYRGVGSTEAFF; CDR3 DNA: TGTGCCAGCAGTTATAGAGGCGTCGGGAGCACTGAAGCTTTCTTT